One and the same sample provided the 9 T cell receptor beta chains below, sequenced in a study of response to subunit inactivated influenza vaccine. A single record per CDR3 protein comes from TCRdb applying MiXCR to the RT-PCR reads. The sample lists 500,000 to 600,000 distinct CDR3 sequences, approximately 12% occurring once. The material sequenced was PBMCs from blood, taken on the day of vaccination. These receptors were taken from a man aged 45-65 years who received an inactivated influenza vaccine.

About this clonotype itself: A read error may produce the germline difference seen at one junction end. V is TRBV28 and J is TRBJ2-2; a weak D match, TRBD2 (6 bases). This CDR3 has 15 residues. Germline CDR1 is MDHEN and CDR2 is SYDVKM. As DNA, the CDR3 is TGTGCCAGCAACGATGTGCTAGCGCCGACCGGGGAGCTGGTTTTT. Protein: CASNDVLAPTGELVF.

The chain joins TRBV12-3 or TRBV12-4 to TRBJ2-1, with 12 bases lining up with TRBD2. After removal of 5 bases from V and 12 bases from J, the junction contained 8 bases not matched to a gene. The CDR3 totals 14 residues. CDR3 nucleotides: TGTGCCAGCAGTGAGCTAGCGGGAGGGCCGGGGCAGTTCTTC. It encodes CASSELAGGPGQFF.

Ten or more counts support this clonotype. The rearrangement uses TRBV6-5 and TRBJ1-4, with D perhaps TRBD1 (5 bases). Between the trimmed V and J ends, which lost 2 bases and 5 bases, there was a span of 12 bases. The CDR3 consists of 15 residues. CDR1 is MNHEY and CDR2 is SVGAGI in the germline V gene. The CDR3 reads CASSYGINRNEKLFF. The CDR3 DNA is TGTGCCAGCAGTTACGGGATTAACAGGAATGAAAAACTGTTTTTT.

There are a few counts of this clonotype. This chain connects TRBV4-3 to TRBJ2-3; D is possibly TRBD1 or TRBD2 (5 bases each). The CDR3 consists of 15 residues. CDR1 is LGHNA, CDR2 YSLEER, per germline. V lost 4 bases to trimming and J lost 3 bases, with 14 bases between them. CDR3 loop: CASSRLGVKTDTQYF. CDR3 bases: TGCGCCAGCAGCCGATTGGGGGTTAAAACAGATACGCAGTATTTT.

This clonotype was picked up a small number of times. The gene calls are TRBV5-1 and TRBJ2-5; tentatively, D is TRBD2 (7 bases). V lost 4 bases to trimming and J lost 2 bases, with 12 bases between them. Per the germline V gene, CDR1 is SGHRS and CDR2 is YFSETQ. This CDR3 contains 14 residues. DNA for the CDR3: TGCGCCAGCAGCAAAGGGGGGGGTCAAGAGACCCAGTACTTC. It translates to CASSKGGGQETQYF.

This CDR3 is CASSFARGLGTGELFF. CDR3 coding DNA: TGTGCCAGCAGCTTCGCAAGGGGGCTAGGGACCGGGGAGCTGTTTTTT. The chain combines TRBV7-6 with TRBJ2-2, with 7 bases matching TRBD1. The CDR3 contains 16 residues. V dropped 3 bases and J dropped 5; count of bases not matched to a gene: 9. CDR1 SGHVS and CDR2 FNYEAQ come from the germline V gene.

The chain links TRBV28 to TRBJ2-5; no clear D gene. Trimming cost V 1 base and J 5 bases, with 11 bases left between them. The CDR3 covers 14 residues. CDR1 and CDR2 from the germline V gene are MDHEN and SYDVKM. CDR3 bases: TGTGCCAGCAGTTTATTTGTCGGGTTGGAGACCCAGTACTTC. Encoded protein: CASSLFVGLETQYF.

This clonotype was found a few times. The CDR3, as DNA: TGTGCCAGCAGTTCTACCGGGTGGGGAATTGGGGAGACCCAGTACTTC. As protein: CASSSTGWGIGETQYF. The chain employs TRBV12-3 or TRBV12-4 and TRBJ2-5; D unclear. Trimming shortened V by 4 bases and J by 5 bases, and 20 bases separated the two germline ends. The CDR3 is 16 amino acids.

In its sample, this clonotype was seen many times. The chain uses TRBV12-3 or TRBV12-4 and TRBJ1-2; 8 bases line up with TRBD1. The CDR3 consists of 15 residues. J gave up 3 bases and V 5 bases, and 8 bases lay outside the gene matches. The DNA of the CDR3 is TGTGCCAGCAGTATCGGACAGGGATCCTACTATGGCTACACCTTC. Translating gives CASSIGQGSYYGYTF.